These T cell receptor beta chains were read from a single sample in a study of blood T cell repertoires in COVID-19. Some clones are missing from TCRdb's copy, which holds only in-frame ones; the method was immunoSEQ multiplex PCR. In the table there are about 35,000 clones, just over 85% of which are singletons. The source material was peripheral blood. The receptors here all came from a woman between 65 and 79 years old with active COVID-19. The CDR3 runs from the conserved cysteine through the conserved F or W. A D gene is named only where the DNA matches it firmly. Some rows mark clone size as missing; the rest say once, few, many or name a class of expanded clone.

j_gene | len | d_gene | abundance | v_gene | CDR3nt | CDR3aa
TRBJ1-1 | 14 | . | . | TRBV5-1 | TGCGCCAGCAGCTCCCATAGTTCAAACACTGAAGCTTTCTTT | CASSSHSSNTEAFF
TRBJ2-1 | 16 | TRBD1 | . | TRBV5-1 | TGCGCCAGCAGCTTGGGGTTGGGACAGGGGGCCGATGAGCAGTTCTTC | CASSLGLGQGADEQFF
TRBJ2-3 | 13 | . | . | TRBV21-1 | TGTGCCAGCAGCAAACACTTTAGATTCACGCAGTATTTT | CASSKHFRFTQYF
TRBJ2-1 | 14 | . | . | TRBV30 | TGTGCCTGGAAAAAATGGGAGGGGGACAATGAGCAGTTCTTC | CAWKKWEGDNEQFF
TRBJ2-2 | 18 | TRBD2 | few | TRBV7-9 | TGTGCCAGCAGCTTACCCCGACTAGCGGGGAAGTCGGGCGGGGAGCTGTTTTTT | CASSLPRLAGKSGGELFF
TRBJ2-5 | 17 | TRBD2 | . | TRBV4-3 | TGCGCCAGCAGCCAAGGCCCTGGGACTAGCGGAGGAGAGACCCAGTACTTC | CASSQGPGTSGGETQYF
TRBJ1-4 | 16 | . | . | TRBV4-3 | TGCGCCAGCAGCCAAGATGGGCCAGGGTGGAATGAAAAACTGTTTTTT | CASSQDGPGWNEKLFF
TRBJ2-3 | 17 | TRBD2 | few | TRBV11-2 | TGTGCCAGCAGCCGAACCCTCAGCGGGGGGGAGACAGATACGCAGTATTTT | CASSRTLSGGETDTQYF
TRBJ2-6 | 14 | . | . | TRBV5-6 | TGTGCCAGCAGTGACAGCTCTGGGGCCAACGTCCTGACTTTC | CASSDSSGANVLTF
TRBJ1-2 | 13 | TRBD1 | . | TRBV15 | TGTGCCACCAGCAGAGGACAGGGGGATGGCTACACCTTC | CATSRGQGDGYTF
TRBJ2-3 | 13 | . | . | TRBV7-2 | TGTGCCAGCAGCTTAGAGGAGCGGGTTACGCAGTATTTT | CASSLEERVTQYF
TRBJ1-1 | 15 | . | . | TRBV7-6 | TGTGCCAGCAGACCTTCGATCGGCGGAAACACTGAAGCTTTCTTT | CASRPSIGGNTEAFF
TRBJ1-6 | 12 | . | . | TRBV6-6 | TGTGCCAGCTTATCCTATAATTCACCCCTCCACTTT | CASLSYNSPLHF
TRBJ1-1 | 17 | TRBD1 | . | TRBV12-5 | TGTGCTAGTGGCACCCGAGCCCCGGACAGGGATAACACTGAAGCTTTCTTT | CASGTRAPDRDNTEAFF
TRBJ1-1 | 14 | . | . | TRBV28 | TGTGCCAGCAGTTTAATGGACAACACGGAGGAAGCTTTCTTT | CASSLMDNTEEAFF
TRBJ2-3 | 17 | TRBD2 | . | TRBV9 | TGTGCCAGCAGCGGGACTAGCGGGGGGCTTAGCACAGATACGCAGTATTTT | CASSGTSGGLSTDTQYF
TRBJ1-5 | 15 | . | . | TRBV6-5 | TGTGCCAGCAGTTACGGTCAGGGTGGGAATCAGCCCCAGCATTTT | CASSYGQGGNQPQHF
TRBJ2-2 | 15 | . | . | TRBV6-5 | TGTGCCAGCAGCGAGTCGCGGCGGGACACCGGGGAGCTGTTTTTT | CASSESRRDTGELFF
TRBJ2-2 | 16 | . | . | TRBV5-4 | TGTGCCAGCAGCCGCCCGGGGGGCCCGAACACCGGGGAGCTGTTTTTT | CASSRPGGPNTGELFF
TRBJ1-6 | 13 | . | . | TRBV7-9 | TGTGCCAGCAGCTTGGGGGGAGATTCACCCCTCCACTTT | CASSLGGDSPLHF
TRBJ2-7 | 15 | TRBD2 | . | TRBV2 | TGTGCCAGCAGTGAGGTCGAGTCTAGCGGATCCAAGGAGTACTTC | CASSEVESSGSKEYF
TRBJ2-4 | 16 | TRBD1 | . | TRBV18 | TGTGCCAGCTCACCGGCACAGGGGTACCCCAAAAACATTCAGTACTTC | CASSPAQGYPKNIQYF
TRBJ2-3 | 18 | . | . | TRBV7-9 | TGTGCCAGCAGCTCCCGGCGGACTGGTTACGGGGATTCAGATACGCAGTATTTT | CASSSRRTGYGDSDTQYF